This paragraph covers one TCR beta chain sequence. Antigen unknown. This record comes from a study of PD-1 blockade in classical Hodgkin lymphoma. The study's findings and limits: TCR diversity in CD4+, not CD8+, cells rose significantly by C4D1.

Time point noted: cycle 4 day 1 (C4D1), after five to seven weeks of nivolumab. The patients all showed relapse after autologous stem cell transplantation, while their brentuximab vedotin exposure varied. By magnetic negative selection, CD4+ T cells were purified from thawed PBMCs. Complete response, partial response or progressive disease was recorded as best response. Per germline, CDR1 MNHEY and CDR2 SMNVEV (reference sequence). The length of the CDR3 is 13 residues. V lost 5 bases to trimming and J lost 0 bases, with 8 bases between them. Sequencing was performed with immunoSEQ multiplex PCR; in TCRdb, only in-frame clones are kept and a portion is missing. The sample lists fewer than 35,000 clones; roughly four fifths were seen once.

This sample comprised CD4+ T cells from blood, obtained before the fourth cycle of nivolumab. The origin of this receptor is a human donor with classical Hodgkin lymphoma. This chain joins TRBV27 and TRBJ2-7; no definite D call. This chain's CDR3 is CASSSLSSYEQYF. CDR3 DNA: TGTGCCAGCAGTAGCCTCAGCTCCTACGAGCAGTACTTC.